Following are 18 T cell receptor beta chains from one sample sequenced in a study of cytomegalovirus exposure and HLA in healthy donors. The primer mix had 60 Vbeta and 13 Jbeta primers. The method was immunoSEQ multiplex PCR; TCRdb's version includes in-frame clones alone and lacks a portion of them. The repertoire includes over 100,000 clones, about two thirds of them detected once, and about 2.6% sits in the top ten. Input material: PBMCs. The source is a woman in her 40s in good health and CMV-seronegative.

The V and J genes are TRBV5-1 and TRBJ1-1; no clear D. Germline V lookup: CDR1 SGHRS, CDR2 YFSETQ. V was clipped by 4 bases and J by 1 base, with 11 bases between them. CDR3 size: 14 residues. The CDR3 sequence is CASSPPWANTEAFF. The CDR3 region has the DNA TGCGCCAGCAGCCCCCCTTGGGCGAACACTGAAGCTTTCTTT.

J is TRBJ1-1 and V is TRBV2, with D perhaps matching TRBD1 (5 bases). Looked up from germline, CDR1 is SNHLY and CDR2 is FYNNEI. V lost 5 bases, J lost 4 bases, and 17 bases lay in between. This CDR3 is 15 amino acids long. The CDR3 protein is CASSRDSGSGTEAFF. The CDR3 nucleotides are TGTGCCAGCAGTCGGGACTCCGGTTCCGGCACTGAAGCTTTCTTT. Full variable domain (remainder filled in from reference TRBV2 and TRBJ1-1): EPEVTQTPSHQVTQMGQEVILRCVPISNHLYFYWYRQILGQKVEFLVSFYNNEISEKSEIFDDQFSVERPDGSNFTLKIRSTKLEDSAMYFCASSRDSGSGTEAFFGQGTRLTVV.

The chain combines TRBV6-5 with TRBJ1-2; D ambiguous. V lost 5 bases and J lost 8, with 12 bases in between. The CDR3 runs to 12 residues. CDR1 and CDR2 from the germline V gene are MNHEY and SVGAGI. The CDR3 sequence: CASSTVTGGYTF. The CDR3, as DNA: TGTGCCAGCAGTACCGTGACTGGGGGCTACACCTTC.

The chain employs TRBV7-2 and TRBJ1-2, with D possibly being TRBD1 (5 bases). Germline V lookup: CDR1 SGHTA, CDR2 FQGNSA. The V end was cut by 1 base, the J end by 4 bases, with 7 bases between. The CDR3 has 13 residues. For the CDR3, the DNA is TGTGCCAGCAGCTTAGACAGGTCCTATGGCTACACCTTC. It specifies CASSLDRSYGYTF.

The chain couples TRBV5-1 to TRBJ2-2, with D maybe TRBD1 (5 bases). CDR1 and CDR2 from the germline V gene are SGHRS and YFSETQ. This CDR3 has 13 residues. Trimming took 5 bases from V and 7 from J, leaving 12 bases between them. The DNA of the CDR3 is TGCGCCAGCAGACAGGCGGAAGACGGGGAGCTGTTTTTT. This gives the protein CASRQAEDGELFF.

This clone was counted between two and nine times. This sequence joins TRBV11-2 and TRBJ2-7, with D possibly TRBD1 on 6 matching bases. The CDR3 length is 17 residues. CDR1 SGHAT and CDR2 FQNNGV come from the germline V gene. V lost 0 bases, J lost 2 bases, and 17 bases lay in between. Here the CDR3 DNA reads TGTGCCAGCAGCTTAGATCTCAAGGGGGATGTTACCTACGAGCAGTACTTC. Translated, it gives CASSLDLKGDVTYEQYF.

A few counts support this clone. CDR3 nucleotides: TGTGCCTGGAGTACCAGGGGGCGAGTGTTAGCAGGTCAGCCCCAGCATTTT. This translates into CAWSTRGRVLAGQPQHF. The gene calls are TRBV30 and TRBJ1-5; 8 nucleotides agree with TRBD1. CDR3 length: 17 amino acids. The trim removed 2 bases at V and 6 bases at J, leaving 15 bases unmatched. Germline-derived CDR1 and CDR2 are GTSNPN and SVGIG (reference sequence).

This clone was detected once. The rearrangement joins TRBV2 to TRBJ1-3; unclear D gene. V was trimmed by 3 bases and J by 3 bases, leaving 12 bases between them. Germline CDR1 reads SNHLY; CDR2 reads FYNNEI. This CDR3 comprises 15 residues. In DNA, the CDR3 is TGTGCCAGCAGTGACCAGCAGCTAGTTGGAAACACCATATATTTT. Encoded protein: CASSDQQLVGNTIYF.

CDR3 DNA: TGTGCCAGCAGTCCTGGTTTATGGCGGCAGGGGGCCAACGAGCAGTACTTC. Translated, it gives CASSPGLWRQGANEQYF. The chain is built from TRBV27 and TRBJ2-7; 8 positions match TRBD1. CDR3 size: 17 residues. J was trimmed by 5 bases and V by 5 bases; bases with no gene match: 17. CDR1 and CDR2 (germline): MNHEY, SMNVEV (reference sequence).

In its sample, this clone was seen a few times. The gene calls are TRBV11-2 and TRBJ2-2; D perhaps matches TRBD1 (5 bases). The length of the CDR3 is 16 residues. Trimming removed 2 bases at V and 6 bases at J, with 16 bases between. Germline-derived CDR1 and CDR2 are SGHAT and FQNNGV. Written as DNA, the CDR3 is TGTGCCAGCAGCTTAACAGGAGTGGGTAATGCCGGGGAGCTGTTTTTT. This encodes CASSLTGVGNAGELFF.

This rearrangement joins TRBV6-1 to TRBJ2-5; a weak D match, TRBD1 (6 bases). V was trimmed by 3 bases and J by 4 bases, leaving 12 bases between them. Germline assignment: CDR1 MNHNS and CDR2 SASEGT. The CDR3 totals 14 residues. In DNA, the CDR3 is TGTGCCAGCAGTGAGGGGGCTGGAGGAGAGACCCAGTACTTC. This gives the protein CASSEGAGGETQYF.

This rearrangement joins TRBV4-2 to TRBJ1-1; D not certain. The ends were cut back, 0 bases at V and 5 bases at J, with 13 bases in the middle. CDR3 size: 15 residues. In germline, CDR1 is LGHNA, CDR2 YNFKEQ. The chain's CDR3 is CASSQEGGSGTEAFF. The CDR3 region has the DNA TGTGCCAGCAGCCAAGAAGGCGGGTCGGGGACTGAAGCTTTCTTT.

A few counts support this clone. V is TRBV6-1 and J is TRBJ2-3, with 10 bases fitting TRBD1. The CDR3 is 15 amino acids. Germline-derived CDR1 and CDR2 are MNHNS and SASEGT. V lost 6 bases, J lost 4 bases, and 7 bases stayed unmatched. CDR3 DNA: TGTGCCAGCAGCCGACAGGGGGCGAGATCAGATACGCAGTATTTT. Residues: CASSRQGARSDTQYF.

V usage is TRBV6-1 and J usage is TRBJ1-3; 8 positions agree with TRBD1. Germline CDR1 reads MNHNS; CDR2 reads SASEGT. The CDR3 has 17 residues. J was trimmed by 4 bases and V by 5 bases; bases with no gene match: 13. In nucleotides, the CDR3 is TGTGCCAGCAGTCAAGACGGCAGGGGGCGATCGGGAAACACCATATATTTT. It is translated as CASSQDGRGRSGNTIYF.

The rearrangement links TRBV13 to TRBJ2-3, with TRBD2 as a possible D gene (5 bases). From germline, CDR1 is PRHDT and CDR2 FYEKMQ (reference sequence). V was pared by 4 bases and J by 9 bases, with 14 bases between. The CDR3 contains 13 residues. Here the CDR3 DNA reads TGTGCCAGCAGCTCCCTGAGGGTGCCCACGCAGTATTTT. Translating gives CASSSLRVPTQYF.

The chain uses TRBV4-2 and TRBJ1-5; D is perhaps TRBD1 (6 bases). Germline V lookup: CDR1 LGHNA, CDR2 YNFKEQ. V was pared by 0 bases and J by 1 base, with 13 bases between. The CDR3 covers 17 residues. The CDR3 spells CASSQDYRDGSNQPQHF. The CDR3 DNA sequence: TGTGCCAGCAGCCAAGATTACAGGGACGGGAGCAATCAGCCCCAGCATTTT.

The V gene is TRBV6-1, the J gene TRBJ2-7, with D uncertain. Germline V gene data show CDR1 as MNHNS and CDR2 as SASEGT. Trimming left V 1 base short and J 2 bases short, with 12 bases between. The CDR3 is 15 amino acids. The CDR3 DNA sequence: TGTGCCAGCAGTGAAGGGTTAGTGCAAACCTACGAGCAGTACTTC. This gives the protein CASSEGLVQTYEQYF.

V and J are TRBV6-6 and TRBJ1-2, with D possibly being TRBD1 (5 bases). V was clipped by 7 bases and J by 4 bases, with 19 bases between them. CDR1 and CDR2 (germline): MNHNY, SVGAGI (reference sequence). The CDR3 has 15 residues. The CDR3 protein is CASTTGEGMGYGYTF. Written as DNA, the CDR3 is TGTGCCAGCACCACTGGGGAGGGGATGGGCTATGGCTACACCTTC.